The clone carrying this T cell receptor (beta chain) was observed once. Its antigen is currently unknown. The nonmyeloablative bone marrow transplants came from related graft donors, with transient mixed chimerism. The data were obtained in a study of Tregs in tolerant kidney transplant recipients. Study-level findings and limits: The most relevant donor-specific Treg TCRbeta repertoire apparently came from expansion with activated donor B cells. Biological reproducibility was not directly addressed in this study.

Libraries were prepared by immunoSEQ multiplex PCR; TCRdb keeps only in-frame clonotypes and omits some of them. The sample has roughly 86,000 clones, 93% seen once. CDR3 length equals 14 residues. Germline-derived CDR1 and CDR2 are MGHDK and SYGVNS. V lost 7 bases and J 5 bases, leaving 17 bases between the germline ends. The source is a human patient who received a combined kidney and bone marrow transplant. Some T cells could come from the graft donor. This specimen consisted of CD4+ T cells from blood (PBMCs), obtained 12 months after the transplant. The V gene is TRBV25-1, the J gene TRBJ1-1; D unclear. CDR3 coding DNA: TGTGCCAGCACCCAGGCTCCAGGCGAGACTGAAGCTTTCTTT. Protein sequence: CASTQAPGETEAFF.